This T cell receptor beta chain was documented in a study of early T cells in non-severe SARS-CoV-2 infection. Broader study findings: The study's VDJdb matching favored anti-spike CD8 responses and missed private and CD4 specificities.

This clonotype was seen many times. The antigen is not known. TCRdb processed the 5' RACE reads anew with MiXCR; each CDR3 protein has one entry. The sample holds about 50,000 distinct CDR3 sequences, 13% seen once. There are 15 residues in the CDR3. V dropped 5 bases and J dropped 5; count of bases not matched to a gene: 10. What was sequenced was whole blood. The chain combines TRBV12-3 or TRBV12-4 with TRBJ1-1; 8 nucleotides match TRBD1. This TCR was recovered from an adult who was a healthcare worker with PCR-confirmed SARS-CoV-2 infection or an uninfected control (not recorded which). The CDR3 sequence: CASSRVGQGWTEAFF. The CDR3 DNA reads TGTGCCAGCAGTCGGGTCGGACAGGGCTGGACTGAAGCTTTCTTT.